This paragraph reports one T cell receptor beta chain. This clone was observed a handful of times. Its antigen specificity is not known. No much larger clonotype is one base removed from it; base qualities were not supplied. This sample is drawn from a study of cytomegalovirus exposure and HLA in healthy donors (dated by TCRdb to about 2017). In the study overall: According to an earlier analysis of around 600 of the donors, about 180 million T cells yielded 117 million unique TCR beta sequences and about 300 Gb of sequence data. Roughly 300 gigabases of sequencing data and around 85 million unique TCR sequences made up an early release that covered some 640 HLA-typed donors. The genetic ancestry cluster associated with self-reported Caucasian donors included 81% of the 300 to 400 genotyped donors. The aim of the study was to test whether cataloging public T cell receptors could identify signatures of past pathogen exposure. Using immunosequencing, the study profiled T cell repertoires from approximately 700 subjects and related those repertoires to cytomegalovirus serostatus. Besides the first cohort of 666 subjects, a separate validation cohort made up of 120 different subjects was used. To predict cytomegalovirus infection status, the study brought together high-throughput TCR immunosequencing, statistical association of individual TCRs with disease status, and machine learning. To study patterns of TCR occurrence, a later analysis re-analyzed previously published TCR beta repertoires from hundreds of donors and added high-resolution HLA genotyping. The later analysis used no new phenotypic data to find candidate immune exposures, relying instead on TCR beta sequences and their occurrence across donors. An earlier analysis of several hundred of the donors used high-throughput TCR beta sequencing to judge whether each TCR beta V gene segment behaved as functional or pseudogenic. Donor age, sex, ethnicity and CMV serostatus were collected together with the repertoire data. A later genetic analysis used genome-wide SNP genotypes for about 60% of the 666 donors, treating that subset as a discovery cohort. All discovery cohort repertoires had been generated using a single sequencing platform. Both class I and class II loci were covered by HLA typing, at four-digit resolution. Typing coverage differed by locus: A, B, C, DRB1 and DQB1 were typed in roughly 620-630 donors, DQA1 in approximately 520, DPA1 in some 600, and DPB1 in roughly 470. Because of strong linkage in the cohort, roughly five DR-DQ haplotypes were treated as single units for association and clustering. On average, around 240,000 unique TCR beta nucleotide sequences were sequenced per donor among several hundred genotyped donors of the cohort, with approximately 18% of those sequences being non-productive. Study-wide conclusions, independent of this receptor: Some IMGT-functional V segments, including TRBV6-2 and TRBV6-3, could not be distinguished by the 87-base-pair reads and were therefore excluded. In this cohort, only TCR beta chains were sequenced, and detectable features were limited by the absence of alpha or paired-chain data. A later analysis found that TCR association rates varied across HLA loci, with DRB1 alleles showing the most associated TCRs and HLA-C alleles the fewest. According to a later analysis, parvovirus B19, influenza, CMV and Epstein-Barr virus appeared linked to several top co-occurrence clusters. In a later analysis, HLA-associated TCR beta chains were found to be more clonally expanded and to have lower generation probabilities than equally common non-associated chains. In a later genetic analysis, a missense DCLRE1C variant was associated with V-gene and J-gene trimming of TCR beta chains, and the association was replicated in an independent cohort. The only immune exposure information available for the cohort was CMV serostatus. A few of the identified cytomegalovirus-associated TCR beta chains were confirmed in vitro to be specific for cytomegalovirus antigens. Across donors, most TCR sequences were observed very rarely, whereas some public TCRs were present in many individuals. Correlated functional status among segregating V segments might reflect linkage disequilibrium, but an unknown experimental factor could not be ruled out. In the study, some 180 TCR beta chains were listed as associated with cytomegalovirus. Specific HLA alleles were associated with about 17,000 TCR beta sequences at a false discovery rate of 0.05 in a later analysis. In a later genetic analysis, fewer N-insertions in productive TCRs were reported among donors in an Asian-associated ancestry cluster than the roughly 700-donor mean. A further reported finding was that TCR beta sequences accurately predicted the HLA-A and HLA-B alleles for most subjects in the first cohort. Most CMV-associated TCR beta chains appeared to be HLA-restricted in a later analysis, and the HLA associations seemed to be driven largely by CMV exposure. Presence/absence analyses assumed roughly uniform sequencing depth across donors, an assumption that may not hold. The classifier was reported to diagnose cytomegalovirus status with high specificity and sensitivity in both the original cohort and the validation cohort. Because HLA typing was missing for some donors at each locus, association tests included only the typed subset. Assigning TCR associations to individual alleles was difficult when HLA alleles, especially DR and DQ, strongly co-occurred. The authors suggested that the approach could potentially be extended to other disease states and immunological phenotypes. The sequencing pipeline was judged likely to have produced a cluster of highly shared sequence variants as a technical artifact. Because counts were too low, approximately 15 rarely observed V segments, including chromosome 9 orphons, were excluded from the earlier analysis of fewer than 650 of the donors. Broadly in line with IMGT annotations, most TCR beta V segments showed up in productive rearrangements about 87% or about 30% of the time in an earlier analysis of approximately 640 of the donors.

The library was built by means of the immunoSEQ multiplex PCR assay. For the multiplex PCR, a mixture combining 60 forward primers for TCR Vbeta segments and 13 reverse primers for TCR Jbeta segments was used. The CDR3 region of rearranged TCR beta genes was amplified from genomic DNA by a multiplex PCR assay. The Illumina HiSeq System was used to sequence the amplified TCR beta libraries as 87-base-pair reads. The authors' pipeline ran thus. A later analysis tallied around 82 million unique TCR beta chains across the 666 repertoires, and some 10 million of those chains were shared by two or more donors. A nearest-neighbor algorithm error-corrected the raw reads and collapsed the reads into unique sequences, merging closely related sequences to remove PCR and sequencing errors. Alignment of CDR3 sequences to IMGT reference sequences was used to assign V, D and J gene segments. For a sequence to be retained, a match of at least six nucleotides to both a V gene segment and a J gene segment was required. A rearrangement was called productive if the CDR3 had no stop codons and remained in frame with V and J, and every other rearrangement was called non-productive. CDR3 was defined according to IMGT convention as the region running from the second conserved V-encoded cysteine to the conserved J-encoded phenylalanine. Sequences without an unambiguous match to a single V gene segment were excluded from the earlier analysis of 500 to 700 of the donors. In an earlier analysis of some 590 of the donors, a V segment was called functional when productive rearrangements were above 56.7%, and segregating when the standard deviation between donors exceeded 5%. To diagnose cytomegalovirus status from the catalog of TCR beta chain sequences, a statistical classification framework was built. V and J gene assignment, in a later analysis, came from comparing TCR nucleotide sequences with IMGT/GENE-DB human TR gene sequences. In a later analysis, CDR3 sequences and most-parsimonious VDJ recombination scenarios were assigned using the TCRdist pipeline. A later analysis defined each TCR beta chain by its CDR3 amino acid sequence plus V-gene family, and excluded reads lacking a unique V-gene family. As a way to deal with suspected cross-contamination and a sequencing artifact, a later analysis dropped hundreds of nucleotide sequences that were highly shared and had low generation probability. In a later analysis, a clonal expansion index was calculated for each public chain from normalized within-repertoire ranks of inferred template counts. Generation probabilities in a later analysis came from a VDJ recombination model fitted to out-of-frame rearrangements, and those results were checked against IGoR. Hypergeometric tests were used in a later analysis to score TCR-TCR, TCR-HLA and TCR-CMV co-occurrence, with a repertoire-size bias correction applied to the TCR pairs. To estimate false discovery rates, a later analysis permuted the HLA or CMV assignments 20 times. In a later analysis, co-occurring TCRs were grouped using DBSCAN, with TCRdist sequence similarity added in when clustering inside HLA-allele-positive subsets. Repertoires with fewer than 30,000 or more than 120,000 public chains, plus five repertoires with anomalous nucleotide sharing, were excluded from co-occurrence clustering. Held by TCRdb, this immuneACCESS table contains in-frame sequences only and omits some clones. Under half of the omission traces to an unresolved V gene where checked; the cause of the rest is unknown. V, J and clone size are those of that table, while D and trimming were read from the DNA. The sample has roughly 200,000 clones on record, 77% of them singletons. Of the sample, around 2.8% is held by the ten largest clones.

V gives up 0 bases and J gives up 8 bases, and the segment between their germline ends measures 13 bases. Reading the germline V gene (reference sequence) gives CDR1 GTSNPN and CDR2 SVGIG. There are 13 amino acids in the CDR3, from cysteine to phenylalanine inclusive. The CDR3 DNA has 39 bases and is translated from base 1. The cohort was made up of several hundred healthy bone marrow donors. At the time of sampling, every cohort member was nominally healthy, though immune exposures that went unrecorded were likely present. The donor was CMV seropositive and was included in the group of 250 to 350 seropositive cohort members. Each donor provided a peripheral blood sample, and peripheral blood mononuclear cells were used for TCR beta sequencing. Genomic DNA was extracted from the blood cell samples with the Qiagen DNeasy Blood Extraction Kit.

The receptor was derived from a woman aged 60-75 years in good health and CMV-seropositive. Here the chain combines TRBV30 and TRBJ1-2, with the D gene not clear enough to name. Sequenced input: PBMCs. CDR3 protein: CAWSVRTAGGYTF. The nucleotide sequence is TGTGCCTGGAGTGTAAGGACCGCGGGAGGCTACACCTTC.